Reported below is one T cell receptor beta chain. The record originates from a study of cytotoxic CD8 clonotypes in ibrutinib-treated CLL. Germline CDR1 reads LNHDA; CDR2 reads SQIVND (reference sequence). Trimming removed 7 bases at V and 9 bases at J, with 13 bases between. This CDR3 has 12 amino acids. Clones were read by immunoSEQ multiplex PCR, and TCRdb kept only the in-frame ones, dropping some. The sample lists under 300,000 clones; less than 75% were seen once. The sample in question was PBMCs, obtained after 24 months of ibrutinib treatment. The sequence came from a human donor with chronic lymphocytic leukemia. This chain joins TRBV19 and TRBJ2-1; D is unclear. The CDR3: CASKSASGEQFF. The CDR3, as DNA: TGTGCCAGTAAGTCAGCGAGTGGTGAGCAGTTCTTC.